This T cell receptor (beta chain) was profiled in a study of blood T cell repertoires in COVID-19. Under the authors' procedure: Amplification of reference gene primers provided the estimated nucleated cell counts. Profiled with immunoSEQ multiplex PCR; TCRdb holds only in-frame clones, not every one. V, J and clone size are those of that table, while D and trimming were read from the DNA. This sample has approximately 300,000 clones, with around 90% found just once. Per the germline V gene, CDR1 is MNHEY and CDR2 is SMNVEV (reference sequence). The CDR3 is made up of 13 amino acids. V lost 7 bases to trimming and J lost 1 base, with 10 bases between them.

The receptor's source is a woman between 35 and 50 years old with COVID-19, enrolled during active disease. The sample comprised peripheral blood. This chain uses TRBV27 with TRBJ1-1; D ambiguous. CDR3 amino acids: CASISFGNTEAFF. The CDR3 bases are TGTGCCAGCATTAGTTTCGGGAACACTGAAGCTTTCTTT.